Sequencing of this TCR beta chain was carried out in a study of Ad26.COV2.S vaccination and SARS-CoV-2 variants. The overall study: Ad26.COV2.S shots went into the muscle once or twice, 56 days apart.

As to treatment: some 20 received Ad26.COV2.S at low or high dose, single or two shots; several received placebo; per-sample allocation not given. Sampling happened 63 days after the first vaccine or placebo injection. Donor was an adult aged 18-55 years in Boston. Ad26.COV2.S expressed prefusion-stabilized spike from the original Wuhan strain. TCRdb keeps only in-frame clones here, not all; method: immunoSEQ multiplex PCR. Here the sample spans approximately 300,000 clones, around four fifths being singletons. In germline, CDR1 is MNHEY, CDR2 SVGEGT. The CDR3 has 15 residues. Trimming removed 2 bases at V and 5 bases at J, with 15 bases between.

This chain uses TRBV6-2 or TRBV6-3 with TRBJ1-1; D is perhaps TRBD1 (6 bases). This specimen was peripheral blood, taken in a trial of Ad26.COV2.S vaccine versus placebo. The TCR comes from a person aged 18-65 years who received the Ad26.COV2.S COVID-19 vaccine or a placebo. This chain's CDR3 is CASSYVGHQGTEAFF. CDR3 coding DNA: TGTGCCAGCAGTTACGTGGGCCATCAGGGGACTGAAGCTTTCTTT.